This is a list of T cell receptor beta chains from one sample in a study of T cell responses to AZD1222 COVID-19 vaccine. Sequencing was performed with immunoSEQ multiplex PCR; in TCRdb, only in-frame clones are kept and a portion is missing. This table has around 150,000 clones, roughly 84% appearing once. The sample was peripheral blood, taken on day 0 of AZD1222 vaccination. The receptors were gathered from an adult in good health. Both conserved end residues are part of each CDR3. The D gene is left open where the match is weak. For some rows the clone size is stated as once, few or many, or as a class when expanded; others skip it.

few,TRBD1,TRBV3-1/TRBV3-2,TRBJ1-2,TGTGCCAGCAGCCCACGGACAGGGGGCGCGGAGGGCTACACCTTC,CASSPRTGGAEGYTF
NA,NA,TRBV28,TRBJ1-1,TGTGCCAGCTCATTCGGGTTCAGGGGTGAGACTGAAGCTTTCTTT,CASSFGFRGETEAFF
NA,NA,TRBV29-1,TRBJ1-1,TGCAGCGCGGGTGGGGGCACTGAAGCTTTCTTT,CSAGGGTEAFF
NA,NA,TRBV5-5,TRBJ2-2,TGTGCCAGCAGCTTCGGGTACACCGGGGAGCTGTTTTTT,CASSFGYTGELFF
NA,NA,TRBV2,TRBJ1-2,TGTGCCAGCAGGCCTACGGCCTACCTTACCGGCTACACCTTC,CASRPTAYLTGYTF
NA,TRBD1,TRBV9,TRBJ2-2,TGTGCCAGCAGCGTAGGAACAGGGGGCTTAACCGGGGAGCTGTTTTTT,CASSVGTGGLTGELFF
NA,TRBD2,TRBV9,TRBJ2-1,TGTGCCAGCAGCGTAACCCAGTGGGGGGGGAACAATGAGCAGTTCTTC,CASSVTQWGGNNEQFF
NA,TRBD1,TRBV9,TRBJ1-4,TGTGCCAGCAGCCCCTTATCGGACAGGGGGCCCCGAGTCGAAAAACTGTTTTTT,CASSPLSDRGPRVEKLFF
NA,TRBD2,TRBV9,TRBJ2-1,TGTGCCAGCAGCGGGGGACTAGTCACCTACAATGAGCAGTTCTTC,CASSGGLVTYNEQFF
NA,TRBD1,TRBV28,TRBJ1-3,TGTGCCAGCAGTCCCGGACAGGGGCGAAACACCATATATTTT,CASSPGQGRNTIYF
NA,NA,TRBV18,TRBJ1-1,TGTGCCAGCTCACCTGGAGAGCACACTGAAGCTTTCTTT,CASSPGEHTEAFF
NA,NA,TRBV18,TRBJ1-1,TGTGCCAGCTCCCCGAGTGGGGGTTTCGAAGCTTTCTTT,CASSPSGGFEAFF
NA,TRBD1,TRBV3-1/TRBV3-2,TRBJ1-1,TGTGCCAGCAGCCAAGATCCCACAGGGGTAACAAGGAAGAGCACTGAAGCTTTCTTT,CASSQDPTGVTRKSTEAFF
NA,NA,TRBV2,TRBJ2-7,TGTGCCATCAAAAGGGACTCCCTCGGCGAGCAGTACTTC,CAIKRDSLGEQYF
NA,NA,TRBV28,TRBJ1-2,TGTGCCAGCAGCCCCTCCTTTAACTATGGCTACACCTTC,CASSPSFNYGYTF
NA,TRBD1,TRBV19,TRBJ1-2,TGTGCCAGTAGACCCGATAAGACAGGGGGCGCGAGGGGCTACACCTTC,CASRPDKTGGARGYTF
NA,NA,TRBV28,TRBJ2-7,TGTGCCAGCAGCCTGACTTACGAGCAGTACTTC,CASSLTYEQYF
NA,NA,TRBV27,TRBJ2-1,TGTGCCAGCAGTACGGGGCAGCAGTTCTTC,CASSTGQQFF